A selection of T cell receptor beta chains follows, all from one sample in a study of T cell responses to AZD1222 COVID-19 vaccine. TCRdb keeps only in-frame clones here, not all; method: immunoSEQ multiplex PCR. This sample has fewer than 35,000 clones; roughly nine tenths occur once, and the top ten carry about 48%. The material was peripheral blood, obtained on day 0 of AZD1222 vaccination. These receptors came from an adult in good health. Both conserved end residues are part of each CDR3.

TRBV7-9	TRBJ1-2	CASSLGADYGYTF
TRBV4-1	TRBJ1-3	CASSLDRGSGNTIYF
TRBV7-8	TRBJ2-7	CASSLSGGAQSYEQYF
TRBV6-2/TRBV6-3	TRBJ1-1	CASSGLTEAFF
TRBV6-6	TRBJ2-7	CASRAIRGHEQYF
TRBV18	TRBJ2-7	CASSPPSGGVYEQYF
TRBV7-2	TRBJ1-5	CASSEGQSGNQPQHF
TRBV6-5	TRBJ2-7	CASKEGGEQYF
TRBV7-2	TRBJ2-3	CASSLYGTSGGGDTQYF
TRBV5-4	TRBJ2-2	CASSRAGGGTGELFF
TRBV28	TRBJ1-6	CASSLRRGRGSPLHF
TRBV5-1	TRBJ2-7	CASTPSTQGAYEQYF
TRBV27	TRBJ1-4	CASSRTGGREKLFF
TRBV5-4	TRBJ2-5	CASSLTLQETQYF
TRBV3-1/TRBV3-2	TRBJ1-5	CASGGNLNQPQHF
TRBV10-1	TRBJ2-1	CASSESGHRFF
TRBV7-2	TRBJ1-3	CASSWKGEGGNTIYF
TRBV19	TRBJ2-5	CASKRAGGGAGTQYF
TRBV19	TRBJ1-5	CASSSRHNQPQHF
TRBV30	TRBJ2-6	CASHRQAPSGANVLTF
TRBV27	TRBJ1-5	CASSGRADNQPQHF
TRBV30	TRBJ1-5	CAWSVGLGQDGTAQHF
TRBV11-2	TRBJ2-3	CASRREDSSTDTQYF